This TCR beta chain was found in a study of blood T cells in healthy people across ages. Study-wide findings and caveats: Strong correlation existed between TCR beta diversity and naive T cell percentage.

This CDR3 spans 14 amino acids. CDR1 SGHTA and CDR2 FQGNSA come from the germline V gene. Trimming took 3 bases from V and 6 from J, leaving 14 bases between them. With a J-beta primer mix and a sample-barcoded 5' primer, a second PCR ran roughly 6 to 11 cycles. TCRdb itself ran the 5' RACE reads through MiXCR, one entry per CDR3 protein. The data show a few hundred thousand distinct CDR3 sequences, 27% seen once. Each sample used at least 7 million PBMCs. To note about this clonotype: What it binds is unknown.

This TCR was recovered from a woman in her 70s in good health. Sequencing was done on a sample of blood. The chain couples TRBV7-2 to TRBJ1-2; D call uncertain. CDR3 bases: TGTGCCAGCAGCTTTTTCGGCGCAGGTGATGGCTACACCTTC. Its translation: CASSFFGAGDGYTF.